This section outlines one TCR beta chain sequence together with its context. The source of the sample is a study of blood T cell repertoires in COVID-19. Study-wide background: Samples of COVID-19 (acute and convalescent) were obtained from the United States, Italy and Spain.

CDR3 length: 13 residues. Germline assignment: CDR1 SGHRS and CDR2 YFSETQ. V was pared by 7 bases and J by 3 bases, with 8 bases between. The assay was immunoSEQ multiplex PCR, and TCRdb's table has in-frame clones only and misses some. The profile shows around 620,000 clones, 75% to 90% of them singletons. Source material: peripheral blood. The source of this sequence is a woman aged 18-29 years with acute or convalescent COVID-19. The rearrangement links TRBV5-1 to TRBJ1-6; no clear D gene. The DNA of the CDR3 is TGCGCCAGCGGTGAGTTCTATAATTCACCCCTCCACTTT. Its translation: CASGEFYNSPLHF.